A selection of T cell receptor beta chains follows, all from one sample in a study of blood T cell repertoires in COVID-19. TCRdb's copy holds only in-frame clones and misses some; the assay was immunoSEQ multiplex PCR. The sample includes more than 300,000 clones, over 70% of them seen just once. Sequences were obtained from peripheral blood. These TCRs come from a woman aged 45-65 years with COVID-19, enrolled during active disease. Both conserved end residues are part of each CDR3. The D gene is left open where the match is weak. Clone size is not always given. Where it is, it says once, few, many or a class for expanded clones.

TGTGCCAGCAGCTTGGATTTCATGGGGCAGGAGTTCTTC,CASSLDFMGQEFF,TRBV5-5,NA,NA,13,TRBJ2-1
TGTGCCAGCCCTCCTAGCGGGAGGCCCTCCTACAATGAGCAGTTCTTC,CASPPSGRPSYNEQFF,TRBV7-9,TRBD2,NA,16,TRBJ2-1
TGCGCCAGCAGCCGGGGAAGGGGTGGGACTGAAGCTTTCTTT,CASSRGRGGTEAFF,TRBV4-3,NA,NA,14,TRBJ1-1
TGTGCCAGCAGCCAAGACAGGGTCGGATTTGGCTACACCTTC,CASSQDRVGFGYTF,TRBV4-2,NA,NA,14,TRBJ1-2
TGTGCCTGGATGGCTAGCCTACACCTAAGGTCCTACGAGCAGTACTTC,CAWMASLHLRSYEQYF,TRBV30,NA,once,16,TRBJ2-7
TGTGCCAGCAGCGTCGCCGCCGGGACTAGCGGGAGGGCCGAGCAGTACTTC,CASSVAAGTSGRAEQYF,TRBV9,TRBD2,NA,17,TRBJ2-7
TGTGCCAGCAGCCCAGGCACGGGAACCGGCTACGAGCAGTACTTC,CASSPGTGTGYEQYF,TRBV7-8,NA,NA,15,TRBJ2-7
TGTGCCAGCAGCCCCGCTGGACACGACTACAATGAGCAGTTCTTC,CASSPAGHDYNEQFF,TRBV13,NA,once,15,TRBJ2-1
TGTGCCAGCAGTGAATCTGCCGCTCGGGGTGAGCAGTTCTTC,CASSESAARGEQFF,TRBV25-1,NA,NA,14,TRBJ2-1
TGTGCCAGCAGCCAAAGGACTAGCGGATCCTACGAGCAGTACTTC,CASSQRTSGSYEQYF,TRBV4-2,TRBD2,NA,15,TRBJ2-7
TGTGCCAGCTCGGAGCGGGAGGTCTCTTACAATGAGCAGTTCTTC,CASSEREVSYNEQFF,TRBV6-5,TRBD2,NA,15,TRBJ2-1
TGTGCCAGCAGTTACTCGGGCCCCGCAGCAACAGATACGCAGTATTTT,CASSYSGPAATDTQYF,TRBV6-5,NA,NA,16,TRBJ2-3
TGTGCCACCAGGCAGACTCGGGACATTAATTACAATGAGCAGTTCTTC,CATRQTRDINYNEQFF,TRBV15,NA,NA,16,TRBJ2-1
TGTGCCAGCTCACCAGTGGCCTCTGGGGCCAACGTCCTGACTTTC,CASSPVASGANVLTF,TRBV18,NA,NA,15,TRBJ2-6
TGTGCCAGCAGCTTAGGGGACAGGGCTTATACAGGCTATGGCTACACCTTC,CASSLGDRAYTGYGYTF,TRBV11-2,TRBD1,NA,17,TRBJ1-2
TGTGCCACTTCGTCCCGGGGTCCGACAAGTCCGCGGGAGCTGTTTTTT,CATSSRGPTSPRELFF,TRBV19,NA,few,16,TRBJ2-2
TGTGCCAGTAGTCCCGGGACTAGCGGCTACGAGCAGTACTTC,CASSPGTSGYEQYF,TRBV19,TRBD2,NA,14,TRBJ2-7
TGTGCCAGTAGTATAACAGGGGGCGGAGGTACTGAAGCTTTCTTT,CASSITGGGGTEAFF,TRBV19,TRBD1,NA,15,TRBJ1-1
TGTGCCAGTAGTACTGCTAGCGGGGCCGGGGCCGGGGAGCTGTTTTTT,CASSTASGAGAGELFF,TRBV19,TRBD2,many,16,TRBJ2-2
TGTGCCAGCAGCCAGACCCCAAGGAGCTCCTACAATGAGCAGTTCTTC,CASSQTPRSSYNEQFF,TRBV6-2/TRBV6-3,NA,NA,16,TRBJ2-1
TGTGCCAGCAGTCCCGACTATGGGGAGACCCAGTACTTC,CASSPDYGETQYF,TRBV6-4,NA,NA,13,TRBJ2-5
TGTGCCAGCAGCCCCCAGATAACAACAGGAACCCAGTACTTC,CASSPQITTGTQYF,TRBV7-2,NA,NA,14,TRBJ2-5
TGTGCCAGCAGTCCGAGGGACAGGGGGCTGACCGGGGAGCTGTTTTTT,CASSPRDRGLTGELFF,TRBV6-2/TRBV6-3,TRBD1,NA,16,TRBJ2-2
TGCGCCAGCAACGCCAACCCGGGGATTAGCGGATACAATGAGCAGTTCTTC,CASNANPGISGYNEQFF,TRBV10-2,NA,NA,17,TRBJ2-1
TGTGCCAGCAGTTTAGTGTCGTCCTACGAGCAGTACTTC,CASSLVSSYEQYF,TRBV28,NA,NA,13,TRBJ2-7
TGTGCCAGCAGCTTACGGCAGGGGGGTTACAATGAGCAGTTCTTC,CASSLRQGGYNEQFF,TRBV7-3,NA,NA,15,TRBJ2-1
TGTGCCAGCAGGAATTGGACTAGCGGGAGAGGCAATGAGCAGTTCTTC,CASRNWTSGRGNEQFF,TRBV11-3,TRBD2,once,16,TRBJ2-1